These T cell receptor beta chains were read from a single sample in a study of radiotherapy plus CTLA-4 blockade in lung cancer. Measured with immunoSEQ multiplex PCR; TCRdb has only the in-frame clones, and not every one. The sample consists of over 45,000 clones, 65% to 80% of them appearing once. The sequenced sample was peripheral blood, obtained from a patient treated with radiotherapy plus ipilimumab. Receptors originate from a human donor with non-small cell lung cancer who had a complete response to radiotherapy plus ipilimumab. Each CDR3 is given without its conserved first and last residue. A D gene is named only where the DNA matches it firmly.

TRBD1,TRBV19,ASSIKGADGNTIY
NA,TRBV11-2,ASSLSGTTNEKLF
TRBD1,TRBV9,ASSVRDRANGYT
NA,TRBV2,ASVVNRDYEQY
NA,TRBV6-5,ASREDSSGNTIY
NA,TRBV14,ASSQQNRANYGYT
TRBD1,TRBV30,AWSVRTGANYGYT
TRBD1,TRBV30,ASKQGGRTEAF
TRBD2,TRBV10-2,ASSVAGETQY
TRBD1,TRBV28,ASSLKAGTALNQPQH
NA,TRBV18,ASSTVQINEKLF
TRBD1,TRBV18,ASSPPGTGANYGYT
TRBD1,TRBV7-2,ASSLGQGSRDTQY
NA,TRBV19,ASSSTDVRRGELF
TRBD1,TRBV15,ATSRRQGVDQPQH
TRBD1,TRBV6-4,ASSPGGVNTEAF
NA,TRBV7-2,ASSESYEQY
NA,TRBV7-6,ASRSRGGEKLF
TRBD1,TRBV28,ASRLTGPNEKLF
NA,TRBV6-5,ASSFHSGDTDTQY
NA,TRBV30,AWSRTATVANQPQH
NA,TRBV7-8,ASSLDRGSANYGYT
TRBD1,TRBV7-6,ASSQMTGEVGYT
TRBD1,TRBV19,ASSTNRGRFREKLF